A single sample gave rise to the 28 T cell receptor beta chains below, sequenced in a study of OX40 agonist ivuxolimab in advanced cancers. Using immunoSEQ multiplex PCR, the repertoire was profiled, and TCRdb retains in-frame clones only, with some absent. This table has about 30,000 clones, roughly 83% appearing once. The sample here was CD4+ or CD8+ T cells sorted from blood, taken in a trial of the OX40 agonist ivuxolimab. These TCRs come from an adult with an advanced solid tumor such as melanoma, head and neck, liver or kidney cancer.

V and J are TRBV25-1 and TRBJ2-3, with D uncertain. V dropped 6 bases and J dropped 4 bases, with 20 bases sitting between them. Germline CDR1 is MGHDK and CDR2 is SYGVNS. This CDR3 is built from 16 residues. In DNA, the CDR3 is TGTGCCAGCAGCGAGAGAGAGAGCCCCCCTGCAGATACGCAGTATTTT. It translates to CASSERESPPADTQYF. The full variable domain, completed using reference TRBV25-1 and TRBJ2-3, is EADIYQTPRYLVIGTGKKITLECSQTMGHDKMYWYQQDPGMELHLIHYSYGVNSTEKGDLSSESTVSRIRTEHFPLTLESARPSHTSQYLCASSERESPPADTQYFGPGTRLTVL.

The chain recombines TRBV2 with TRBJ2-3; D may match TRBD1 or TRBD2 (6 bases each). CDR3 size: 15 residues. Germline loops: CDR1 SNHLY, CDR2 FYNNEI. The germline V and J ends were trimmed by 7 bases and 0 bases, with 14 bases remaining between them. CDR3 DNA: TGTGCCAGCATTCGAACGGGGGCCAGCACAGATACGCAGTATTTT. Translating it yields CASIRTGASTDTQYF.

The chain has TRBV5-3 and TRBJ2-3; weak D call: TRBD2 (5 bases). TRBV5-3 is designated an ORF whose function remains uncertain. The V gene lost 8 bases and the J gene lost 0 bases, with 13 bases spanning the gap. The CDR3 covers 14 residues. CDR3 residues: CASSLGRSTDTQYF. The CDR3 DNA reads TGTGCCAGCAGTTTGGGGAGAAGCACAGATACGCAGTATTTT.

Points on this clone: One junction end disagrees with the germline gene, perhaps due to a read error. The V call is TRBV20-1, the J call TRBJ1-1, with no clear D. The germline V gene has CDR1 DFQATT and CDR2 SNEGSKA (reference sequence). The CDR3 is 10 residues long. CDR3: CSAREPDRVF. The CDR3 DNA sequence: TGCAGTGCTAGAGAGCCAGACCGCGTTTTT.

This clone was found once. J is TRBJ2-5 and V is TRBV4-1, with unresolved D. The CDR3 length is 15 residues. With 3 bases removed from V and 0 bases from J, the gap between germline ends came to 11 bases. In germline, CDR1 is MGHRA, CDR2 YSYEKL. Written as DNA, the CDR3 is TGCGCCAGCAGCCAGGGCGTCTCGTACCAAGAGACCCAGTACTTC. Translation gives CASSQGVSYQETQYF.

The V and J genes are TRBV13 and TRBJ2-1, with 7 bases identical to TRBD1. Germline V gives CDR1 PRHDT, CDR2 FYEKMQ (reference sequence). V lost 4 bases to trimming and J lost 5 bases; unmatched junction nucleotides: 8. This CDR3 region has 15 residues. The CDR3 loop reads CASSSQDRQDNEQFF. Written as DNA, the CDR3 is TGTGCCAGCAGCTCCCAGGACAGGCAAGACAATGAGCAGTTCTTC.

V usage is TRBV5-1 and J usage is TRBJ2-1; no reliable D call. V lost 2 bases, J lost 3 bases, and 3 bases lay in between. This CDR3 has 12 amino acids. Germline values: CDR1 SGHRS, CDR2 YFSETQ. The CDR3 nucleotides read TGCGCCAGCAGCTTCCTCTACAATGAGCAGTTCTTC. Residues: CASSFLYNEQFF. Full variable domain (rest looked up from reference TRBV5-1 and TRBJ2-1): KAGVTQTPRYLIKTRGQQVTLSCSPISGHRSVSWYQQTPGQGLQFLFEYFSETQRNKGNFPGRFSGRQFSNSRSEMNVSTLELGDSALYLCASSFLYNEQFFGPGTRLTVL.

A few counts support this clone. The chain couples TRBV27 to TRBJ2-1, with 8 positions matching TRBD2. Unmatched junction bases numbered 16, after V lost 5 bases and J lost 7 bases. Germline V gives CDR1 MNHEY, CDR2 SMNVEV (reference sequence). The CDR3 is made up of 17 amino acids. CDR3 sequence: CASSPLSGSAGGNEQFF. The CDR3 DNA reads as TGTGCCAGCAGTCCATTAAGCGGGAGCGCGGGCGGAAATGAGCAGTTCTTC.

This clone was seen a single time. The CDR3 DNA follows: TGTGCCAGCAGTCACCCTACGGGGATCGGCGAGCAGTACTTC. Protein: CASSHPTGIGEQYF. V gene TRBV6-1 combines with J gene TRBJ2-7, with D possibly TRBD2 on 5 matching bases. The germline V gene encodes CDR1 MNHNS and CDR2 SASEGT. Trimming shortened V by 5 bases and J by 6 bases, and 17 bases separated the two germline ends. The CDR3 is 14 residues long.

The V call is TRBV5-6, the J call TRBJ2-1, with 8 bases matching TRBD2. Germline assignment: CDR1 SGHDT and CDR2 YYEEEE. The CDR3 is 12 residues long. V lost 4 bases, J lost 9 bases, and 3 bases stayed unmatched. Here the CDR3 reads CASSRGGSEQFF. The CDR3 nucleotides are TGTGCCAGCAGCCGCGGGGGGAGTGAGCAGTTCTTC.

The V gene is TRBV11-2, the J gene TRBJ2-1; D gene uncertain. CDR3 length: 12 residues. Germline values: CDR1 SGHAT, CDR2 FQNNGV. Trimming pared 3 bases from V and 2 bases from J, leaving 2 bases between. The CDR3 DNA reads TGTGCCAGCAGCTTCACCTACAATGAGCAGTTCTTC. Residues: CASSFTYNEQFF.

The V gene is TRBV6-4, the J gene TRBJ2-3; 8 bases match TRBD1. CDR1 and CDR2 from the germline V gene are MRHNA and SNTAGT. The CDR3 contains 15 residues. Trimming took 3 bases from V and 6 from J; bases not matched to a gene: 8. The chain's CDR3 is CASSETGESLDTQYF. CDR3 coding DNA: TGTGCCAGCAGTGAGACAGGGGAATCTTTGGATACGCAGTATTTT.

CDR3 residues: CATSRDSAGYNEQFF. DNA of the CDR3: TGTGCCACCAGCAGAGATTCGGCAGGCTACAATGAGCAGTTCTTC. The chain couples TRBV15 to TRBJ2-1, with D unclear. Trimming stripped 0 bases from V and 3 bases from J, with 9 bases between. The CDR3 has 15 amino acids. Germline V lookup: CDR1 LNHNV, CDR2 YYDKDF (reference sequence). Full variable domain (missing parts from reference TRBV15 and TRBJ2-1): DAMVIQNPRYQVTQFGKPVTLSCSQTLNHNVMYWYQQKSSQAPKLLFHYYDKDFNNEADTPDNFQSRRPNTSFCFLDIRSPGLGDTAMYLCATSRDSAGYNEQFFGPGTRLTVL.

The chain has TRBV5-1 and TRBJ1-1; 9 bases match TRBD1. The CDR3 runs to 16 residues. V trimming: 4 bases; J trimming: 0 bases; junction bases outside the gene matches: 7. Germline V CDR1 and CDR2: SGHRS, YFSETQ. The CDR3 nucleotides read TGCGCCAGCAGCGGGGACAGGGTCCCCATGAACACTGAAGCTTTCTTT. This codes for CASSGDRVPMNTEAFF.

The chain has TRBV28 and TRBJ2-1, with unresolved D. The CDR3 has 11 residues. Per germline, CDR1 MDHEN and CDR2 SYDVKM. V lost 8 bases and J 7 bases, leaving 9 bases between the germline ends. The CDR3 bases are TGTGCCAGCCGGCTGGCGAATGAGCAGTTCTTC. This sequence encodes CASRLANEQFF.

This sequence joins TRBV27 and TRBJ2-3; D remains ambiguous. The CDR3 is made up of 15 amino acids. Trimming removed 6 bases from V and 1 base from J, with 14 bases in between. Germline-derived CDR1 and CDR2 are MNHEY and SMNVEV (reference sequence). CDR3 nucleotide sequence: TGTGCCAGCAGCCTTATTAGCTACGGCACAGATACGCAGTATTTT. Its protein product is CASSLISYGTDTQYF.

About this clone itself: Other DNA sequences in this sample translate to the same CDR3. This chain's CDR3 is CASSVAGGSTDTQYF. For the CDR3, the DNA is TGTGCCAGCAGCGTAGCCGGAGGTAGCACAGATACGCAGTATTTT. This rearrangement joins TRBV9 to TRBJ2-3, with D maybe TRBD2 (5 bases). Germline CDR1 SGDLS, CDR2 YYNGEE. CDR3 length equals 15 residues. Trimming shortened V by 0 bases and J by 0 bases, and 8 bases separated the two germline ends.

V is TRBV6-5 and J is TRBJ1-1; D is possibly TRBD1 (5 bases). Germline lookup yields CDR1 MNHEY and CDR2 SVGAGI. V shed 6 bases and J shed 5 bases, with 16 bases lying between them. The CDR3 spans 14 residues. The CDR3 loop reads CASSQIAGDTEAFF. CDR3 nucleotide sequence: TGTGCCAGCAGCCAAATCGCGGGGGATACTGAAGCTTTCTTT.

V usage is TRBV4-1 and J usage is TRBJ2-7; 10 bases align to TRBD1. The V gene end was trimmed by 0 bases and the J gene end by 3 bases; junction bases not matched to a gene: 2. The germline V gene has CDR1 MGHRA and CDR2 YSYEKL. The CDR3 loop spans 15 amino acids. The CDR3 DNA reads as TGCGCCAGCAGCCAAGATCGGGACAGGGGCTACGAGCAGTACTTC. This translates into CASSQDRDRGYEQYF.

V usage is TRBV7-9 and J usage is TRBJ2-5, with 7 bases matching TRBD2. The CDR3 has 13 amino acids. In germline, CDR1 is SEHNR, CDR2 FQNEAQ (reference sequence). V dropped 6 bases and J dropped 4; count of bases not matched to a gene: 5. Here the CDR3 DNA reads TGTGCCAGCAGGGGAGGGGTTGGAGAGACCCAGTACTTC. Amino acids: CASRGGVGETQYF. Full variable domain (rest looked up from reference TRBV7-9 and TRBJ2-5): DTGVSQNPRHKITKRGQNVTFRCDPISEHNRLYWYRQTLGQGPEFLTYFQNEAQLEKSRLLSDRFSAERPKGSFSTLEIQRTEQGDSAMYLCASRGGVGETQYFGPGTRLLVL.

This sequence joins TRBV4-3 and TRBJ1-1; D ambiguous. Germline V gene data show CDR1 as LGHNA and CDR2 as YSLEER. V lost 0 bases and J lost 1, with 9 bases in between. The CDR3 has 15 residues. The CDR3 sequence: CASSQDSSENTEAFF. The CDR3 DNA reads TGCGCCAGCAGCCAAGATTCGTCAGAGAACACTGAAGCTTTCTTT.

This chain connects TRBV4-2 to TRBJ1-1; tentative D call: TRBD1 (5 bases). The CDR3 covers 13 residues. Trimming removed 8 bases from V and 5 bases from J, with 15 bases in between. The germline CDR1 and CDR2 sequences are LGHNA and YNFKEQ. The CDR3 DNA reads as TGTGCCAGCCAATTAAACCGGGGGACTGAAGCTTTCTTT. It encodes CASQLNRGTEAFF.

Concerning this clone itself: Germline and junction disagree at one end, which may indicate a read error. The V call is TRBV27, the J call TRBJ2-1; the match to TRBD2 covers 12 bases. The CDR3 loop spans 16 amino acids. Germline V lookup: CDR1 MNHEY, CDR2 SMNVEV (reference sequence). CDR3 amino acids: CASSWGTSGSYNEQLF. CDR3 DNA: TGTGCCAGCAGTTGGGGGACTAGCGGGTCCTACAATGAGCAGCTCTTC.

This clone was observed a few times. This rearrangement joins TRBV9 to TRBJ2-3; D is perhaps TRBD1 (5 bases). V lost 0 bases and J lost 5, with 13 bases in between. The CDR3 spans 15 residues. Germline CDR1 reads SGDLS; CDR2 reads YYNGEE. In nucleotides, the CDR3 is TGTGCCAGCAGCGTAGATGGCAGGGTGCAAGATACGCAGTATTTT. Its protein product is CASSVDGRVQDTQYF.

J is TRBJ1-4 and V is TRBV5-1, with D perhaps TRBD1 (5 bases). CDR3 length: 12 residues. CDR1 is SGHRS and CDR2 is YFSETQ in the germline V gene. V lost 4 bases and J lost 14, with 15 bases in between. For the CDR3, the DNA is TGCGCCAGCAGCCACGCGACAGTTTTCCTGTTTTTT. Amino acid sequence: CASSHATVFLFF.

This rearrangement joins TRBV7-2 to TRBJ2-1, with TRBD1 matching over 10 bases. CDR3 length: 15 residues. Germline CDR1 and CDR2: SGHTA and FQGNSA. J was trimmed by 9 bases and V by 5 bases; bases with no gene match: 10. CDR3 region: CASSPIDRGLGEQFF. CDR3 coding DNA: TGTGCCAGCAGCCCCATCGACAGGGGGCTAGGTGAGCAGTTCTTC.

This rearrangement joins TRBV2 to TRBJ1-4, with a tentative D call TRBD1 (6 bases). The germline CDR1 and CDR2 sequences are SNHLY and FYNNEI. Trimming took off 6 bases at V and 0 bases at J, with 17 bases between the two ends. The CDR3 totals 17 residues. CDR3 sequence: CASSPRPRGATNEKLFF. CDR3 coding DNA: TGTGCCAGCAGCCCCAGACCCAGGGGTGCAACTAATGAAAAACTGTTTTTT. Complete variable domain (other parts from reference TRBV2 and TRBJ1-4): EPEVTQTPSHQVTQMGQEVILRCVPISNHLYFYWYRQILGQKVEFLVSFYNNEISEKSEIFDDQFSVERPDGSNFTLKIRSTKLEDSAMYFCASSPRPRGATNEKLFFGSGTQLSVL.

Concerning this clone itself: This sample also contains other DNA sequences that code for the same CDR3. This chain connects TRBV9 to TRBJ1-1; 7 bases are shared with TRBD1. CDR3 length: 15 residues. CDR1 and CDR2 (germline): SGDLS, YYNGEE. The ends lost 0 bases at V and 0 bases at J; junction bases unmatched: 2. The CDR3 DNA sequence: TGTGCCAGCAGCGTAGGGGACAGTTTGAACACTGAAGCTTTCTTT. Its translation is CASSVGDSLNTEAFF.